The 27 T cell receptor beta chains below were found in one sample sequenced in a study of memory CD4+ T cells and cytomegalovirus serostatus. The table came from immunoSEQ multiplex PCR; TCRdb's copy has only in-frame clones and leaves some out. The repertoire holds 40,000 to 55,000 clones, with about 80% as singletons. The sort gate was single viable CD3+CD4+CD8-CD45RO+ cells for memory CD4+ T cells. The specimen sequenced was memory CD4+ T cells from blood. These receptor sequences come from an adult in good health and CMV-seropositive.

The genes are TRBV5-1 and TRBJ1-5, with unresolved D. CDR1 SGHRS and CDR2 YFSETQ come from the germline V gene. With 7 bases removed from V and 4 bases from J, the gap between germline ends came to 12 bases. CDR3 size: 13 residues. This chain's CDR3 is CASADGVNQPQHF. CDR3 coding DNA: TGCGCCAGCGCTGACGGGGTTAATCAGCCCCAGCATTTT.

In this sample, this clone turned up once. This chain uses TRBV6-6 with TRBJ1-4, with a possible D match to TRBD1 (5 bases). The CDR3 has 15 amino acids. The V gene's germline CDR1 is MNHNY and CDR2 SVGAGI (reference sequence). V lost 0 bases and J lost 5, with 10 bases in between. The CDR3 protein is CASSYSDRPNEKLFF. DNA for the CDR3: TGTGCCAGCAGTTACTCCGACAGACCGAATGAAAAACTGTTTTTT.

This chain connects TRBV15 to TRBJ1-2, with 8 bases that match TRBD1. The V gene end was trimmed by 0 bases and the J gene end by 4 bases; junction bases not matched to a gene: 7. This CDR3 is built from 16 residues. Germline loops: CDR1 LNHNV, CDR2 YYDKDF (reference sequence). CDR3 DNA sequence: TGTGCCACCAGCAGAGATGGGACAGGCGCGTTCTATGGCTACACCTTC. Translating it yields CATSRDGTGAFYGYTF.

The V and J genes are TRBV28 and TRBJ1-3; D unclear. Germline assignment: CDR1 MDHEN and CDR2 SYDVKM. Deletions cut 2 bases from V and 3 bases from J, with 5 bases between. CDR3 length equals 13 residues. CDR3 loop: CASSLRNGNTIYF. In DNA, the CDR3 is TGTGCCAGCAGTTTAAGGAATGGAAACACCATATATTTT.

The rearrangement joins TRBV27 to TRBJ2-4; TRBD1 aligns across 10 bases. CDR3 length: 16 amino acids. From germline, CDR1 is MNHEY and CDR2 SMNVEV (reference sequence). Trimming took 6 bases from V and 4 from J; bases not matched to a gene: 9. The CDR3 nucleotides are TGTGCCAGCAGCTTCTACCCGGGACAGGGGAAAAACATTCAGTACTTC. Residues: CASSFYPGQGKNIQYF.

The chain recombines TRBV11-2 with TRBJ2-2; tentatively, D is TRBD1 or TRBD2 (5 bases each). Trimming cost V 3 bases and J 2 bases, with 10 bases left between them. Per germline, CDR1 SGHAT and CDR2 FQNNGV. This CDR3 region has 15 residues. In DNA, the CDR3 is TGTGCCAGCAGCTTGAGGGACCGCAACACCGGGGAGCTGTTTTTT. Residues: CASSLRDRNTGELFF.

This clone was seen only a few times. This chain joins TRBV6-6 and TRBJ1-2, with 9 bases matching TRBD1. V lost 6 bases and J lost 2; bases outside the gene matches: 10. CDR3 length: 16 amino acids. Germline-derived CDR1 and CDR2 are MNHNY and SVGAGI (reference sequence). The CDR3 spells CASSLFPDRGNYGYTF. In nucleotides, the CDR3 is TGTGCCAGCAGCCTCTTCCCGGACAGGGGAAACTATGGCTACACCTTC.

The rearrangement links TRBV5-1 to TRBJ1-2, with a possible D match to TRBD1 (5 bases). Trimming left V 2 bases short and J 4 bases short, with 9 bases between. The CDR3 runs 13 residues. From germline, CDR1 is SGHRS and CDR2 YFSETQ. CDR3 loop: CASSLRGTYGYTF. The DNA for the CDR3 is TGCGCCAGCAGCTTACGGGGGACCTATGGCTACACCTTC.

V gene TRBV11-2 combines with J gene TRBJ2-7; possibly TRBD1 or TRBD2 for D (6 bases each). The CDR3 has 14 residues. Trimming removed 0 bases at V and 4 bases at J, with 10 bases between. Germline V lookup: CDR1 SGHAT, CDR2 FQNNGV. CDR3 region: CASSLEGGLYEQYF. In DNA, the CDR3 is TGTGCCAGCAGCTTAGAGGGGGGCTTATACGAGCAGTACTTC.

In this sample, this clone turned up a few times. This sequence joins TRBV30 and TRBJ1-5; D is undetermined. Germline CDR1 GTSNPN, CDR2 SVGIG (reference sequence). The CDR3 has 14 residues. V was trimmed by 1 base and J by 2 bases, leaving 9 bases between them. CDR3 coding DNA: TGTGCCTGGAGTGCCTCCTACGGCAATCAGCCCCAGCATTTT. Protein sequence: CAWSASYGNQPQHF.

The chain combines TRBV30 with TRBJ1-5; D may be TRBD1 (6 bases). Deletions cut 5 bases from V and 0 bases from J, with 17 bases between. The germline V gene has CDR1 GTSNPN and CDR2 SVGIG (reference sequence). This CDR3 is 16 amino acids long. The CDR3 sequence: CAWAGGLGSSNQPQHF. CDR3 DNA: TGTGCCTGGGCGGGGGGCCTCGGGAGTAGCAATCAGCCCCAGCATTTT.

The rearrangement joins TRBV6-1 to TRBJ1-2; D is ambiguous. Germline assignment: CDR1 MNHNS and CDR2 SASEGT. V was shortened by 6 bases and J by 2 bases, with 16 bases between the two germline ends. The CDR3 consists of 15 residues. The CDR3 coding sequence is TGTGCCAGCAGCCTAAGAAATATAGGGAACTATGGCTACACCTTC. Amino acid sequence: CASSLRNIGNYGYTF.

The V gene is TRBV10-3, the J gene TRBJ1-1; no clear D gene. Germline V CDR1 and CDR2: ENHRY, SYGVKD. Trimming took 11 bases from V and 0 from J, leaving 10 bases between them. This CDR3 is built from 12 residues. The CDR3 nucleotides are TGTGCCGCCCGAGATATGAACACTGAAGCTTTCTTT. This gives the protein CAARDMNTEAFF.

The genes are TRBV10-2 and TRBJ1-1, with TRBD1 identical over 7 bases. V lost 2 bases to trimming and J lost 4 bases; unmatched junction nucleotides: 7. The CDR3 sequence is 15 residues long. The germline gives CDR1 WSHSY, CDR2 SAAADI. The CDR3 reads CASSERPGGGTEAFF. In nucleotides, the CDR3 is TGCGCCAGCAGTGAGAGGCCAGGGGGAGGCACTGAAGCTTTCTTT.

The chain has TRBV10-1 and TRBJ2-1; no clear D gene. The ends were cut back, 4 bases at V and 4 bases at J, with 11 bases in the middle. The germline CDR1 and CDR2 sequences are WNHNN and SYGVQD (reference sequence). This CDR3 has 14 amino acids. The chain's CDR3 is CASSGSPAYNEQFF. Written as DNA, the CDR3 is TGCGCCAGCAGTGGTTCCCCGGCTTACAATGAGCAGTTCTTC.

The rearrangement joins TRBV10-3 to TRBJ2-5, with TRBD2 matching over 8 bases. J lost 1 base, V lost 8 bases, and 6 bases had no gene match. CDR1 is ENHRY, CDR2 SYGVKD, per germline. The CDR3 length is 14 residues. CDR3 nucleotides: TGTGCCATCTCCCCGGGGGGGGGCCAAGAGACCCAGTACTTC. This sequence encodes CAISPGGGQETQYF.

The chain uses TRBV2 and TRBJ1-2, with 7 positions matching TRBD1. This CDR3 has 13 amino acids. The germline V gene encodes CDR1 SNHLY and CDR2 FYNNEI. Trimming at V came to 7 bases and at J to 1 base, leaving 3 bases not matched to a gene. The CDR3 region is CASTDRSNYGYTF. The CDR3 bases are TGTGCCAGCACGGACAGGAGTAACTATGGCTACACCTTC.

This clone was observed a handful of times. The rearrangement uses TRBV5-1 and TRBJ1-2, with D maybe TRBD1 (5 bases). The CDR3 length is 16 residues. The germline V gene has CDR1 SGHRS and CDR2 YFSETQ. V was cut by 1 base and J by 5 bases, with 18 bases left in between. CDR3 amino acids: CASSLQGMERGYGYTF. The CDR3 nucleotides are TGCGCCAGCAGCTTGCAAGGGATGGAAAGGGGTTATGGCTACACCTTC.

The table lists this clone with a few counts. V and J are TRBV4-3 and TRBJ2-7; D is unclear. Trimming left V 0 bases short and J 4 bases short, with 16 bases between. CDR3 size: 16 residues. Germline loops: CDR1 LGHNA, CDR2 YSLEER. CDR3 region: CASSQDRTALGYEQYF. CDR3 coding DNA: TGCGCCAGCAGCCAAGATCGAACGGCGTTAGGGTACGAGCAGTACTTC.

This rearrangement joins TRBV11-2 to TRBJ2-7; D remains ambiguous. CDR1 is SGHAT and CDR2 is FQNNGV in the germline V gene. CDR3 length: 15 residues. Trimming left V 5 bases short and J 3 bases short, with 17 bases between. CDR3: CASSPETSLFYEQYF. DNA of the CDR3: TGTGCCAGCAGCCCCGAGACATCCCTCTTCTACGAGCAGTACTTC.

This clone was detected only once. This rearrangement joins TRBV4-2 to TRBJ2-1; tentative D call: TRBD1 (5 bases). This CDR3 has 16 residues. From germline, CDR1 is LGHNA and CDR2 YNFKEQ. V lost 1 base to trimming and J lost 4 bases, with 14 bases between them. The chain's CDR3 is CASSQVGQGTYNEQFF. In DNA, the CDR3 is TGTGCCAGCAGCCAAGTGGGGCAGGGAACATACAATGAGCAGTTCTTC.

V and J are TRBV29-1 and TRBJ2-5; 8 bases match TRBD2. Germline V CDR1 and CDR2: SQVTM, ANQGSEA. The V segment lost 0 bases and the J segment 5 bases; nucleotides outside the gene matches: 5. This CDR3 contains 14 residues. CDR3 residues: CSVEDRGGEETQYF. CDR3 sequence (DNA): TGCAGCGTTGAAGACCGGGGGGGAGAGGAGACCCAGTACTTC.

The DNA for the CDR3 is TGTGCCAGCAGACGCGGTAAACTAGCGGGAGCCACAGATACGCAGTATTTT. The encoded protein is CASRRGKLAGATDTQYF. V and J are TRBV5-8 and TRBJ2-3; TRBD2 aligns across 11 bases. Per the germline V gene, CDR1 is SGHTS and CDR2 is YDEGEE. The J segment lost 2 bases and the V segment lost 5 bases, leaving 10 bases of the junction unmatched. The CDR3 is 17 amino acids.

The gene calls are TRBV28 and TRBJ2-2, with D unresolved. Germline assignment: CDR1 MDHEN and CDR2 SYDVKM. The CDR3 sequence is 13 residues long. Trimming pared 6 bases from V and 4 bases from J, leaving 9 bases between. The DNA for the CDR3 is TGTGCCAGCAGGGCCCTGGGCACCGGGGAGCTGTTTTTT. As protein: CASRALGTGELFF.

The V call is TRBV7-9, the J call TRBJ1-2, with D possibly being TRBD1 (5 bases). The CDR3 consists of 14 residues. V lost 5 bases and J 8 bases, leaving 18 bases between the germline ends. Germline V gene data show CDR1 as SEHNR and CDR2 as FQNEAQ (reference sequence). The CDR3 DNA sequence: TGTGCCAGCAGCCTTCGGGGCAGGGAAGGCGGCTACACCTTC. Translated, it gives CASSLRGREGGYTF.

The sample holds one count of this clone. The DNA of the CDR3 is TGTGCCAGCAGCTTGGGCAGGCGAATTACCTACGGCTACACCTTC. The encoded protein is CASSLGRRITYGYTF. The chain employs TRBV5-8 and TRBJ1-2, with no clear D. Germline values: CDR1 SGHTS, CDR2 YDEGEE. V lost 0 bases, J lost 8 bases, and 17 bases lay in between. The CDR3 runs to 15 residues.

The count of this clone is one. This sequence joins TRBV2 and TRBJ2-5; maybe TRBD2 (6 bases). Deletions cut 2 bases from V and 9 bases from J, with 13 bases between. The CDR3 has 13 residues. The germline CDR1 and CDR2 sequences are SNHLY and FYNNEI. CDR3 DNA: TGTGCCAGCAGTGAACGCGGGGAAGGGTCCCAGTACTTC. Translated: CASSERGEGSQYF.